What follows describes a single TCR beta chain. Its antigen is unknown. This record comes from a study of T-cell reconstitution after alpha-beta-depleted transplantation in children. Study-level results: Reportedly, alpha-beta T cells present about two months post-transplant originated from several hundred expanded clones of graft origin. It was newly produced T cells that mostly accounted for T-cell counts and diversity one year after transplant.

Trimming pared 0 bases from V and 1 base from J, leaving 11 bases between. Germline V gives CDR1 DFQATT, CDR2 SNEGSKA (reference sequence). The CDR3 is 15 residues long. The library targeted TCRbeta and was prepared with unique molecular identifiers. From the PCR reads, TCRdb called clonotypes with MiXCR, one entry per CDR3 protein. The sample carries fewer than 700,000 distinct CDR3 sequences, about an eighth recorded once. The chain uses TRBV20-1 and TRBJ2-3; tentative D call: TRBD2 (5 bases). The source of this sequence is a male patient between 10 and 17 years old who had a stem cell transplant for acute myeloid leukemia, so the T cells may come from the graft donor. The input for sequencing was PBMCs, mostly from graft donor cells, taken 360 days after TCRalphabeta/CD19-depleted stem cell transplant. The CDR3 spells CSARDGLAGTDTQYF. The CDR3 DNA is TGCAGTGCTAGAGATGGTCTAGCCGGCACAGATACGCAGTATTTT.